One and the same sample provided the 13 T cell receptor beta chains below, sequenced in a study of T-cell memory formation after mild COVID-19. TCRdb re-called the 5' RACE reads with MiXCR, one entry per CDR3 protein. The profile shows under 200,000 distinct CDR3 sequences, around a tenth of them singletons. The source material was PBMCs or a T cell subset sorted from them (not recorded which). All receptors come from a man aged 18-30 years who had mild COVID-19 (a few samples of this study predate the infection). Cell type and time point are not known.

This clonotype was seen a few times. This chain joins TRBV6-5 and TRBJ2-5; 9 bases agree with TRBD1. With V trimmed by 6 bases and J by 4 bases, 3 bases remained unmatched. CDR3 size: 13 residues. The germline CDR1 and CDR2 sequences are MNHEY and SVGAGI. The chain's CDR3 is CASRNRGPETQYF. The CDR3 nucleotides read TGTGCCAGCAGGAACAGGGGGCCAGAGACCCAGTACTTC.

The chain uses TRBV11-3 and TRBJ2-1; D may be TRBD1 or TRBD2 (7 bases each). Germline lookup yields CDR1 SGHNT and CDR2 YENEEA. The CDR3 sequence is 14 residues long. Trimming cost V 4 bases and J 10 bases, with 17 bases left between them. The DNA for the CDR3 is TGTGCCAGCAGCTCCAGGGGGGGGTTCGGAGAGCAGTTCTTC. Encoded protein: CASSSRGGFGEQFF.

Concerning this clonotype itself: Compared with germline, one end of the junction differs, possibly owing to a read error. V gene TRBV14 combines with J gene TRBJ1-6; D gene unclear. Germline values: CDR1 SGHDN, CDR2 FVKESK. The CDR3 runs 16 residues. The CDR3 is CASSQMGGSYTSPLHF. The CDR3 DNA reads as TGTGCCAGCAGCCAAATGGGTGGCTCCTATACTTCACCCCTCCACTTT.

V gene TRBV29-1 combines with J gene TRBJ2-7, with TRBD1 matching 8 bases. The CDR3 covers 17 residues. After removal of 5 bases from V and 1 base from J, the junction contained 16 bases not matched to a gene. CDR1 is SQVTM and CDR2 is ANQGSEA in the germline V gene. The CDR3 DNA is TGCAGCGTTCAGGGCAGGGGGCTTCTCACTGATTCCTACGAGCAGTACTTC. Its translation is CSVQGRGLLTDSYEQYF.

This chain links TRBV4-3 with TRBJ1-2; the match to TRBD1 covers 8 bases. The junction had 3 bases not matched to a gene; V was cut back by 0 bases and J by 6 bases. This CDR3 is built from 14 residues. Germline assignment: CDR1 LGHNA and CDR2 YSLEER. The CDR3 region is CASSQDYRGDGYTF. The CDR3 coding sequence is TGCGCCAGCAGCCAAGACTACAGGGGGGATGGCTACACCTTC.

V usage is TRBV7-9 and J usage is TRBJ2-2; no clear D. Per germline, CDR1 SEHNR and CDR2 FQNEAQ (reference sequence). This CDR3 region has 14 residues. V shed 2 bases and J shed 5 bases, with 9 bases lying between them. The CDR3 DNA follows: TGTGCCAGCAGCTTAACGCTAGAGACCGGGGAGCTGTTTTTT. Translation gives CASSLTLETGELFF.

The rearrangement joins TRBV19 to TRBJ1-2, with D tentatively TRBD1 (6 bases). This CDR3 spans 14 amino acids. Looked up from germline, CDR1 is LNHDA and CDR2 is SQIVND (reference sequence). With 5 bases removed from V and 2 bases from J, the gap between germline ends came to 12 bases. The CDR3 sequence is CASSPPDRNYGYTF. The CDR3 DNA follows: TGTGCCAGTAGTCCGCCCGACAGGAACTATGGCTACACCTTC.

This clonotype was counted a few times. The rearrangement links TRBV3-1 to TRBJ2-2, with no clear D. CDR1 and CDR2 from the germline V gene are LGHDT and YNNKEL (reference sequence). With 0 bases removed from V and 2 bases from J, the gap between germline ends came to 16 bases. The CDR3 is 18 amino acids. The CDR3: CASSQEVRQVANTGELFF. The CDR3 bases are TGTGCCAGCAGCCAAGAAGTTCGCCAGGTCGCAAACACCGGGGAGCTGTTTTTT.

J is TRBJ1-1 and V is TRBV20-1; TRBD1 might be the D (5 bases). Between the trimmed V and J ends, which lost 1 base and 1 base, there was a span of 7 bases. Germline V gene sequence: CDR1 DFQATT, CDR2 SNEGSKA (reference sequence). CDR3 length: 13 amino acids. The CDR3 protein is CSARGGPNTEAFF. The CDR3 coding sequence is TGCAGTGCTAGAGGGGGACCGAACACTGAAGCTTTCTTT.

The chain is built from TRBV28 and TRBJ1-5; D is unclear. CDR1 MDHEN and CDR2 SYDVKM come from the germline V gene. The ends were cut back, 7 bases at V and 7 bases at J, with 14 bases in the middle. The CDR3 totals 13 residues. The CDR3 here is CASTQRGLQPQHF. The CDR3 nucleotides read TGTGCCAGCACCCAACGCGGGTTACAGCCCCAGCATTTT.

This clonotype was observed a few times. V usage is TRBV6-5 and J usage is TRBJ1-6; D gene ambiguous. This CDR3 region has 16 residues. Germline V lookup: CDR1 MNHEY, CDR2 SVGAGI. V was cut by 6 bases and J by 7 bases, with 19 bases left in between. This CDR3 reads CASSLHPQLLNSPLHF. The CDR3 DNA follows: TGTGCCAGCAGCCTCCACCCGCAGCTCCTGAATTCACCCCTCCACTTT.

To note about this clonotype: A read error may produce the germline difference seen at one junction end. J is TRBJ2-5 and V is TRBV20-1; 7 bases line up with TRBD1. The CDR3 extends over 12 amino acids. Germline values: CDR1 DFQATT, CDR2 SNEGSKA (reference sequence). The DNA of the CDR3 is TGCAGTGCTCCCCAAGGGACAGAAGGCTTGCACTTC. Residues: CSAPQGTEGLHF.

The gene calls are TRBV4-1 and TRBJ2-3; D may be TRBD2 (6 bases). CDR1 and CDR2 (germline): MGHRA, YSYEKL. V lost 4 bases, J lost 2 bases, and 13 bases lay in between. This CDR3 comprises 15 residues. In DNA form, the CDR3 reads TGCGCCAGCAGCCCCCAAGCGGGTTCCACAGATACGCAGTATTTT. Translated, it gives CASSPQAGSTDTQYF.